This T cell receptor (beta chain) came from a study of blood T cell repertoires in COVID-19. Study-wide context: The study drew acute and convalescent COVID-19 samples from the United States, Italy and Spain.

Per the study methods: Researchers report that nucleated cell counts were estimated from reference gene primer amplification. Method: immunoSEQ multiplex PCR; TCRdb's copy keeps in-frame clones and lacks some. The DNA was the basis for D and trimming; V, J and clone size are from that table. The sample carries 400,000 to 500,000 clones, just over 85% recorded once. Trimming took 3 bases from V and 6 from J; bases not matched to a gene: 4. Per the germline V gene, CDR1 is DFQATT and CDR2 is SNEGSKA (reference sequence). This CDR3 region has 14 residues. The rearrangement joins TRBV20-1 to TRBJ2-2, with TRBD2 matching over 10 bases. The sequenced sample consisted of peripheral blood. This receptor was identified in a woman between 25 and 40 years old with active or convalescent COVID-19. The CDR3 bases are TGCAGTGCTAGTGATAGCGGGAGGCCCGGGGAGCTGTTTTTT. Translation gives CSASDSGRPGELFF.